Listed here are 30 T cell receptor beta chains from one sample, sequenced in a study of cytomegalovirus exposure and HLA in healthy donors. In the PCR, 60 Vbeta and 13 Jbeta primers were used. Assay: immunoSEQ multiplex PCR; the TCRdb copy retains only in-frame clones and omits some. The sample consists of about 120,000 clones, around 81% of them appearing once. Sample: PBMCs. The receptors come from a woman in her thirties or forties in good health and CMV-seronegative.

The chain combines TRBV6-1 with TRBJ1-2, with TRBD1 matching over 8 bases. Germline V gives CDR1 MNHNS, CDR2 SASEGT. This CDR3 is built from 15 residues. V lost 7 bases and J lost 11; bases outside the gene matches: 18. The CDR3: CASTRGQGGTPRYTF. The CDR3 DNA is TGTGCCAGCACCCGAGGACAGGGTGGAACACCGCGGTACACCTTC.

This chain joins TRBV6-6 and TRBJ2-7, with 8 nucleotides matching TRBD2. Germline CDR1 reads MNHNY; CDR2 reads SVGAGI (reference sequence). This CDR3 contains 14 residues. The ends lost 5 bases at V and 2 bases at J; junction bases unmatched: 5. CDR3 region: CASSPTSEPYEQYF. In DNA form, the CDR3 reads TGTGCCAGCAGTCCGACTAGCGAACCCTACGAGCAGTACTTC.

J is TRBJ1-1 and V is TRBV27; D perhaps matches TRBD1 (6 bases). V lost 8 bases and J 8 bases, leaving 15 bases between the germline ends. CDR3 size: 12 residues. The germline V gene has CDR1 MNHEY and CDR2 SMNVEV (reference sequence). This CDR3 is CASFLPGQEAFF. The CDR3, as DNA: TGTGCCAGCTTCCTGCCGGGACAAGAAGCTTTCTTT.

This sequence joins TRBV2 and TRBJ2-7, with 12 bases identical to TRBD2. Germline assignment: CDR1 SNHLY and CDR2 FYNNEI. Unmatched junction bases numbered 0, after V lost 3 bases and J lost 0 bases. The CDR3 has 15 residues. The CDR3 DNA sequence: TGTGCCAGCAGTGAGACTAGCGGGAGCTCCTACGAGCAGTACTTC. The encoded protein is CASSETSGSSYEQYF.

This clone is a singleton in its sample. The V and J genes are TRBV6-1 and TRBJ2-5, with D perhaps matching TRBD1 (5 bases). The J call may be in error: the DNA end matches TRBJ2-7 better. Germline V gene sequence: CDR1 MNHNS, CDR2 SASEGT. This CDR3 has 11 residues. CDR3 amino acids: CASSDSYEQYF. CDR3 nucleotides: TGTGCCAGCTCCGACAGCTACGAGCAGTACTTC.

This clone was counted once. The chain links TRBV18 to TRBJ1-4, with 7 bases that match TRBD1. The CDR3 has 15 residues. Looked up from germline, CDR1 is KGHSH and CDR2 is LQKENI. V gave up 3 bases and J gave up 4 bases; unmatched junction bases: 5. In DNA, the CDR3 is TGTGCCAGCTCACCGACAGGGATTGGTAATGAAAAACTGTTTTTT. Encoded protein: CASSPTGIGNEKLFF.

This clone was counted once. In nucleotides, the CDR3 is TGTGCCAGCAGTTTCGTTAGCGGGGGAAGTGAGCAGTTCTTC. The encoded protein is CASSFVSGGSEQFF. The rearrangement joins TRBV28 to TRBJ2-1; 9 nucleotides align to TRBD2. There are 14 residues in the CDR3. Germline lookup yields CDR1 MDHEN and CDR2 SYDVKM. After removal of 3 bases from V and 9 bases from J, the junction contained 6 bases not matched to a gene. Combining the CDR3 with reference TRBV28 and TRBJ2-1 gives the whole variable domain DVKVTQSSRYLVKRTGEKVFLECVQDMDHENMFWYRQDPGLGLRLIYFSYDVKMKEKGDIPEGYSVSREKKERFSLILESASTNQTSMYLCASSFVSGGSEQFFGPGTRLTVL.

CDR3 in amino acids: CATSYSGTDTQYF. In DNA form, the CDR3 reads TGTGCCACCAGCTACAGTGGCACAGATACGCAGTATTTT. The chain joins TRBV15 to TRBJ2-3; D call uncertain. V was shortened by 5 bases and J by 1 base, with 7 bases between the two germline ends. The CDR3 covers 13 residues. Germline CDR1 and CDR2: LNHNV and YYDKDF (reference sequence).

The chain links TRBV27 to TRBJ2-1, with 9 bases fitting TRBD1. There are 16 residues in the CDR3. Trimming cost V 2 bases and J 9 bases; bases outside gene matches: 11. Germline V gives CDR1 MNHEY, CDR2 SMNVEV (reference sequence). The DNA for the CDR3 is TGTGCCAGCAGTTTACGTCCCGGGACAGGGTTAGGTGAGCAGTTCTTC. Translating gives CASSLRPGTGLGEQFF.

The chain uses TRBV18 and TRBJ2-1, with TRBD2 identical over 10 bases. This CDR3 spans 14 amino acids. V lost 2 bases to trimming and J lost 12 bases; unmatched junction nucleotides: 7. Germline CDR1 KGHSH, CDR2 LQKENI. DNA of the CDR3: TGTGCCAGCTCACCAGAGGCTAGCGGGGGCGGGCAGTTCTTC. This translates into CASSPEASGGGQFF. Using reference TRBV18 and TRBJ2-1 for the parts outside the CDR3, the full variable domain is NAGVMQNPRHLVRRRGQEARLRCSPMKGHSHVYWYRQLPEEGLKFMVYLQKENIIDESGMPKERFSAEFPKEGPSILRIQQVVRGDSAAYFCASSPEASGGGQFFGPGTRLTVL.

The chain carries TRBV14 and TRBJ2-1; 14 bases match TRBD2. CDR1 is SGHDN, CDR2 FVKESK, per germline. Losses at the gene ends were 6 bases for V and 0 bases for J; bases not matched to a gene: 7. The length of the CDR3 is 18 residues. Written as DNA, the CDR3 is TGTGCCAGCAGTCTCGGGACTAGCGGGAGTTACTCCTACAATGAGCAGTTCTTC. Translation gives CASSLGTSGSYSYNEQFF.

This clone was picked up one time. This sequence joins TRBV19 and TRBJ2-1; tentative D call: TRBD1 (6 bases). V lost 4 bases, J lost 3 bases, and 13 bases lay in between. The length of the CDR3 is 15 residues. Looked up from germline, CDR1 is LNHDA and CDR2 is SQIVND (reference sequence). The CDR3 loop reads CASSTQTGRYNEQFF. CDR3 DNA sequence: TGTGCCAGTAGTACCCAGACAGGTCGCTACAATGAGCAGTTCTTC.

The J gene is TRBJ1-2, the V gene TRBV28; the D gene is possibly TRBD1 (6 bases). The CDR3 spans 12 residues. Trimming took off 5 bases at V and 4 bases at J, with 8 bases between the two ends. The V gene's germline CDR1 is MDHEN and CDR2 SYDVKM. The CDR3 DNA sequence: TGTGCCAGCAGTCCACAGGGCTATGGCTACACCTTC. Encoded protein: CASSPQGYGYTF.

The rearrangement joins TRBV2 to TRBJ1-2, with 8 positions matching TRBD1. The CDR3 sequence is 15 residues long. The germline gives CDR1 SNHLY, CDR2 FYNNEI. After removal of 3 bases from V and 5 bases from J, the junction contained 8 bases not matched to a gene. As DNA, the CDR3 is TGTGCCAGCAGTGATCCCCTAAGGACAGGGTATGGCTACACCTTC. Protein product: CASSDPLRTGYGYTF.

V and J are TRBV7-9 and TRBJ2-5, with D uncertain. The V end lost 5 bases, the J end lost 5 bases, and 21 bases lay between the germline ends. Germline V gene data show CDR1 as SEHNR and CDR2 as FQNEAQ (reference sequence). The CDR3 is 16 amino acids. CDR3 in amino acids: CASSPVPRYSGETQYF. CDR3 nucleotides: TGTGCCAGCAGCCCCGTACCGAGATACTCCGGGGAGACCCAGTACTTC.

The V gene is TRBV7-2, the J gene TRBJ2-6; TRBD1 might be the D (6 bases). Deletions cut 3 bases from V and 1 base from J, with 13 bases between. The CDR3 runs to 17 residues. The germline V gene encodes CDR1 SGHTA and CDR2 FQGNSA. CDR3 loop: CASSFRGGRSGANVLTF. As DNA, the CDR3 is TGTGCCAGCAGCTTCAGAGGGGGACGGTCTGGGGCCAACGTCCTGACTTTC.

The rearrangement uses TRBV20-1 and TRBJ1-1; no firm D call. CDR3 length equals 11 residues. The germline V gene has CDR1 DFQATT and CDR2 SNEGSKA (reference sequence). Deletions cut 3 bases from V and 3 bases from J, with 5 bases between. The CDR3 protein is CSAREYTEAFF. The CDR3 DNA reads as TGCAGTGCTAGGGAGTACACTGAAGCTTTCTTT.

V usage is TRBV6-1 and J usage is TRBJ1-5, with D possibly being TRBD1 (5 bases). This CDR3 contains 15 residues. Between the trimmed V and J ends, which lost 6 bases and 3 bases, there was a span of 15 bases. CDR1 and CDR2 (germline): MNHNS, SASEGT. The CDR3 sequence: CASRVQDSPNQPQHF. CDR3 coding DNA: TGTGCCAGCAGAGTCCAAGACAGCCCCAATCAGCCCCAGCATTTT.

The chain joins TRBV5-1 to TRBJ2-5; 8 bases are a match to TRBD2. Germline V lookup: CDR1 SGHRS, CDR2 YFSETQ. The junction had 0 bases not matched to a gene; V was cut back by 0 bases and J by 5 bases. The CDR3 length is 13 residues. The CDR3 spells CASSLGGGETQYF. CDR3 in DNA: TGCGCCAGCAGCTTGGGCGGGGGGGAGACCCAGTACTTC.

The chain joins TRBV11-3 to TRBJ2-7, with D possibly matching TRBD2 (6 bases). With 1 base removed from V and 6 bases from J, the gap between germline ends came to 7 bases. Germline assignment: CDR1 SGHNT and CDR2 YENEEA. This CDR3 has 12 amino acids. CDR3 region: CASSLAGGEQYF. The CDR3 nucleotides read TGTGCCAGCAGCTTAGCCGGGGGCGAGCAGTACTTC.

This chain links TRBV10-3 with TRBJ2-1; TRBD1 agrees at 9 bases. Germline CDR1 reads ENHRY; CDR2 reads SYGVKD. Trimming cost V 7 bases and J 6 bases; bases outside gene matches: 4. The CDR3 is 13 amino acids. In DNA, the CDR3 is TGTGCCATCATGGGACAGGGTACCAATGAGCAGTTCTTC. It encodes CAIMGQGTNEQFF.

CDR3 DNA sequence: TGTGCCAGCAGCCCGGGCCAGGGGGCTTTGGAGACCCAGTACTTC. Its translation is CASSPGQGALETQYF. This chain joins TRBV9 and TRBJ2-5; 8 bases are a match to TRBD1. Trimming cost V 4 bases and J 5 bases; bases outside gene matches: 10. The CDR3 is 15 residues long. CDR1 SGDLS and CDR2 YYNGEE come from the germline V gene.

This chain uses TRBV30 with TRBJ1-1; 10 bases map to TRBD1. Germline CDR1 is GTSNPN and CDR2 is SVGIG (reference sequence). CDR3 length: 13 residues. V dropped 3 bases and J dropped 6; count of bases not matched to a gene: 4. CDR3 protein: CAWRGTGAAEAFF. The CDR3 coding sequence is TGTGCCTGGAGGGGGACAGGGGCGGCTGAAGCTTTCTTT.

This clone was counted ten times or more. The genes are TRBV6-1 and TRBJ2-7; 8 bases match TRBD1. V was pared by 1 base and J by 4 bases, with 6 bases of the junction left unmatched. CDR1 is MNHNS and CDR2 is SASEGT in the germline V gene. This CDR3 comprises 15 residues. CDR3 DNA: TGTGCCAGCAGTGAAGGGGTGACAGGGGCTTACGAGCAGTACTTC. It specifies CASSEGVTGAYEQYF.

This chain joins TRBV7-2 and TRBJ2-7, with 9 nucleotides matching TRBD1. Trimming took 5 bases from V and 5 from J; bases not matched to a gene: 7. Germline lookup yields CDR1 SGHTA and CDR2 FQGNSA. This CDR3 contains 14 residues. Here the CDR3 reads CASSTGQGRDEQYF. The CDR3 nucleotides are TGTGCCAGCAGCACCGGACAGGGGCGGGACGAGCAGTACTTC.

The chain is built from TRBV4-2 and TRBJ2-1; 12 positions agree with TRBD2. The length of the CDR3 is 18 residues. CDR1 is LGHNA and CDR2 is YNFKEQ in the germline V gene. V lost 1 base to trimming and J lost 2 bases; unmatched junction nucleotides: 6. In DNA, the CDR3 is TGTGCCAGCAGCCAAGCACTAGCGGGAGGCTCAGCCTACAATGAGCAGTTCTTC. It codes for CASSQALAGGSAYNEQFF.

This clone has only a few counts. CDR3 in amino acids: CAWSRDRAYEQYF. CDR3 DNA: TGTGCCTGGAGCCGAGACAGGGCCTACGAGCAGTACTTC. This sequence joins TRBV30 and TRBJ2-7, with TRBD1 identical over 7 bases. The CDR3 is 13 amino acids. Trimming took 3 bases from V and 2 from J; bases not matched to a gene: 4. CDR1 is GTSNPN, CDR2 SVGIG, per germline (reference sequence).

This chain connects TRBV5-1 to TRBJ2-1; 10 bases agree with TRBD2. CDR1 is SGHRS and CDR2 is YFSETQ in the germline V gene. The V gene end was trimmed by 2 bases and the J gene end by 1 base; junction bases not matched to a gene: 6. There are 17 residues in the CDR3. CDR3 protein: CASSFGLAGESYNEQFF. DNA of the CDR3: TGCGCCAGCAGCTTCGGCCTAGCGGGAGAGTCCTACAATGAGCAGTTCTTC.

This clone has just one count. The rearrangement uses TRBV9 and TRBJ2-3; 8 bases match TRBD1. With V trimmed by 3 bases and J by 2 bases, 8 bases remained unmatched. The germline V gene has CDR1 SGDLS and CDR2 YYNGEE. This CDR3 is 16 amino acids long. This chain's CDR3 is CASSAGQGWFTDTQYF. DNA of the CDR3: TGTGCCAGCAGCGCCGGACAGGGTTGGTTCACAGATACGCAGTATTTT.

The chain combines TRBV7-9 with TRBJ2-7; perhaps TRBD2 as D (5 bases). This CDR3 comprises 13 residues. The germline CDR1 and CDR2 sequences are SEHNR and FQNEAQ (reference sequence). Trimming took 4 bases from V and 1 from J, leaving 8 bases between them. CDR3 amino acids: CASSSRLSYEQYF. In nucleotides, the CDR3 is TGTGCCAGCAGCTCCCGACTATCCTACGAGCAGTACTTC.